Listed below are T cell receptor beta chains from one sample, sequenced in a study of vaccination effects on CD4 cells after COVID-19. Their cognate antigens are unknown. Produced via immunoSEQ multiplex PCR; TCRdb's table is partial and in-frame only. This repertoire shows about 69,000 clones, about 67% found once; its top ten account for roughly 1.6%. The material was CD4+ T cells from PBMCs cultured with HCoV-229E spike peptides, obtained after COVID-19 vaccination. These receptors all come from a human donor who received a COVID-19 vaccine. Both conserved end residues are part of each CDR3. D genes are given only for firm matches. For some rows the clone size is stated as once, few or many, or as a class when expanded; others skip it.

-,TRBV5-4,16,once,TRBJ1-3,TGTGCCAGCAGCTCCCCGGGATTTCACTCTGGAAACACCATATATTTT,CASSSPGFHSGNTIYF
-,TRBV7-8,15,-,TRBJ1-4,TGTGCCAGCAGCTTAGTTAGACAGTCTAATGAAAAACTGTTTTTT,CASSLVRQSNEKLFF
-,TRBV6-5,13,-,TRBJ1-5,TGTGCCACCGTGGGGGGGCCCAATCAGCCCCAGCATTTT,CATVGGPNQPQHF
TRBD2,TRBV5-1,14,-,TRBJ2-5,TGCGCCAGCAGCTTGATCGCGGGGGGAGAGACCCAGTACTTC,CASSLIAGGETQYF
-,TRBV5-1,11,-,TRBJ1-1,TGCGCCAGCAGCTCACTATATGAAGCTTTCTTT,CASSSLYEAFF
TRBD1,TRBV2,15,few,TRBJ1-5,TGTGCCAGCAGTCGAGACAGGGGTGGGAATCAGCCCCAGCATTTT,CASSRDRGGNQPQHF
TRBD1,TRBV7-2,13,-,TRBJ1-2,TGTGCCAGCAGTAGGACAGGGTGGGAAGGCTACACCTTC,CASSRTGWEGYTF
-,TRBV7-6,16,-,TRBJ1-3,TGTGCCAGCAGCTTGGCGACGTTGTCCTCTGGAAACACCATATATTTT,CASSLATLSSGNTIYF
-,TRBV29-1,14,-,TRBJ1-4,TGCAGCGTTGAAGTAGGGAGCGGTGGTGAAAAACTGTTTTTT,CSVEVGSGGEKLFF
-,TRBV19,14,few,TRBJ2-2,TGTGCCAGTGGGGCAGTTCCGAACACCGGGGAGCTGTTTTTT,CASGAVPNTGELFF
TRBD2,TRBV7-2,16,few,TRBJ2-1,TGTGCCACACTTTGGGGGGGGTCTTACTCCTACAATGAGCAGTTCTTC,CATLWGGSYSYNEQFF
-,TRBV5-1,14,-,TRBJ1-2,TGCGCCAGCAGCCCCCGGGACCGCTCCCATGGCTACACCTTC,CASSPRDRSHGYTF
-,TRBV7-2,16,-,TRBJ2-1,TGTGCCAGCAGCTTAGCCGCTGGCGGGGCCTACAATGAGCAGTTCTTC,CASSLAAGGAYNEQFF
TRBD2,TRBV25-1,17,-,TRBJ2-3,TGTGCCAGCTCCCCGGGCACGAGCGGGGGGAGCACAGATACGCAGTATTTT,CASSPGTSGGSTDTQYF
-,TRBV14,16,-,TRBJ1-6,TGTGCCAGCAGCCAAGGAGCGTTACGAGTTAATTCACCCCTCCACTTT,CASSQGALRVNSPLHF
-,TRBV7-9,15,-,TRBJ2-5,TGTGCCAGCAGCTTAGGTGGTAGTTTACCAGAGACCCAGTACTTC,CASSLGGSLPETQYF
-,TRBV7-9,14,few,TRBJ1-1,TGTGCCAGCAGCCCCCTGGGGGGGTACACTGAAGCTTTCTTT,CASSPLGGYTEAFF
-,TRBV7-3,15,-,TRBJ2-3,TGTGCCAGCAGCTTAAACGCGGGGGCGGGGGATACGCAGTATTTT,CASSLNAGAGDTQYF
-,TRBV6-5,13,-,TRBJ1-2,TGTGCCAGCAGGAACACCCCGGAAGATGGCTACACCTTC,CASRNTPEDGYTF
-,TRBV3-1/TRBV3-2,13,-,TRBJ1-5,TGTGCCAGCAGCGAAGCGGGTGGACAGCCCCAGCATTTT,CASSEAGGQPQHF
-,TRBV5-1,13,-,TRBJ1-2,TGCGCCAGCAGCCTGGACACTAACTATGGCTACACCTTC,CASSLDTNYGYTF
-,TRBV5-1,14,-,TRBJ1-1,TGCGCCAGCGGTAGCGGGCAGGCGAACACTGAAGCTTTCTTT,CASGSGQANTEAFF
TRBD1,TRBV2,16,-,TRBJ1-4,TGTGCCAGCAGGATTGGACAGGGGGACATTAATGAAAAACTGTTTTTT,CASRIGQGDINEKLFF
-,TRBV5-6,14,-,TRBJ2-3,TGTGCCAGCAGCTTCTTCGTCAGCACAGATACGCAGTATTTT,CASSFFVSTDTQYF
-,TRBV24-1,15,-,TRBJ2-4,TGTGCCACCAGTGATCCCAGGGACCGCAAAAACATTCAGTACTTC,CATSDPRDRKNIQYF
TRBD1,TRBV6-5,15,-,TRBJ2-5,TGTGCCAGCAGCCGACAGGGGGCTACTGGAGAGACCCAGTACTTC,CASSRQGATGETQYF
TRBD1,TRBV11-2,15,-,TRBJ2-5,TGTGCCAGCAGCTCCCCGGGACAGGGAGGAGAGACCCAGTACTTC,CASSSPGQGGETQYF
-,TRBV5-1,14,-,TRBJ2-2,TGCGCCAGCAGCTGGACAGCTCCCACCGGGGAGCTGTTTTTT,CASSWTAPTGELFF
-,TRBV2,17,once,TRBJ1-6,TGTGCCAGCAGTGAACAGGGCTTCAGGGATACGGATTCACCCCTCCACTTT,CASSEQGFRDTDSPLHF
TRBD2,TRBV5-1,16,-,TRBJ2-6,TGCGCCAGCAGCTGGGGGAGGGACTCTGGGGCCAACGTCCTGACTTTC,CASSWGRDSGANVLTF
-,TRBV7-2,17,once,TRBJ2-1,TGTGCCAGCAGCTCCTTTGGGGTTCAGAGCTCCTACAATGAGCAGTTCTTC,CASSSFGVQSSYNEQFF
TRBD1,TRBV7-2,16,-,TRBJ1-6,TGTGCCAGCAGCGTTATACCGGGACAGAATAATTCACCCCTCCACTTT,CASSVIPGQNNSPLHF
TRBD2,TRBV19,16,-,TRBJ2-5,TGTGCCAGTAGTAGCCATCTAGCGGGGTACCAAGAGACCCAGTACTTC,CASSSHLAGYQETQYF
TRBD1,TRBV2,14,few,TRBJ1-2,TGTGCCACTGGTCAACAGGGGATGGACTATGGCTACACCTTC,CATGQQGMDYGYTF
-,TRBV30,13,-,TRBJ1-2,TGTGCCTGGACGGGGCCCCGGGACGATGGCTACACCTTC,CAWTGPRDDGYTF
-,TRBV24-1,14,-,TRBJ2-5,TGTGCCACCAGTGATTTCGCTGATCAAGAGACCCAGTACTTC,CATSDFADQETQYF
-,TRBV9,16,-,TRBJ2-1,TGTGCCAGCAGCGTAGACAGGGATCTCTCCTACAATGAGCAGTTCTTC,CASSVDRDLSYNEQFF
-,TRBV29-1,14,-,TRBJ1-1,TGCAGCGTTGTGGCCCTAAAATCAGGCACTGAAGCTTTCTTT,CSVVALKSGTEAFF
TRBD1,TRBV5-1,15,-,TRBJ1-2,TGCGCCAGCAGCAGTACGGACAGGACCTCGGGAGGCTACACCTTC,CASSSTDRTSGGYTF
TRBD1,TRBV6-5,15,-,TRBJ2-5,TGTGCCAGCAGTTACGGTTGGGACAGGGGTCAGACCCAGTACTTC,CASSYGWDRGQTQYF